This TCR beta chain was retrieved from a study of read filtering for tumor transcriptome and immune sequencing. Findings and caveats of the study: About 81.9% of IR-seq clonotypes had one read, totaling approximately 3.5% of reads; RNA-seq: about 70% and 40%. RNA-seq captured clonotypes less deeply and reliably than IR-seq.

This clonotype was observed many times. Its antigen is not identified. CDR3 size: 14 residues. Trimming pared 1 base from V and 0 bases from J, leaving 5 bases between. From germline, CDR1 is SGHAT and CDR2 FQNNGV. From around 0.4 ug of RNA, a library with molecular barcoded alpha/delta and beta/gamma adaptors was made. One entry per CDR3 protein, called by TCRdb with MiXCR from the reads. The sample carries fewer than 90,000 distinct CDR3 sequences, 9% to 15% recorded once. The sequencing sample was made of a population of CD138-negative cells sorted from bone marrow. The TCR comes from a donor aged 40 or over with multiple myeloma. V gene TRBV11-2 combines with J gene TRBJ2-3; D call uncertain. The CDR3 region has the DNA TGTGCCAGCAGCTTAGGATACAGCACAGATACGCAGTATTTT. The encoded protein is CASSLGYSTDTQYF.